The 2 T cell receptor beta chains below all came from one sample that was sequenced in a study of beta chain features in type 1 diabetes. TCRB transcripts that were expressed got sequenced, as all of the isolated RNA had been reverse transcribed. The repertoire was sequenced with immunoSEQ multiplex PCR; TCRdb's copy has only in-frame clones and lacks some. The table has hundreds of thousands of clones, 10% to 15% seen once. The sample taken for sequencing was naive CD4+ T cells from blood. Receptors originate from a man between 18 and 29 years old in good health.

The sample holds a few counts of this clone. This sequence joins TRBV4-3 and TRBJ1-2, with a tentative D call TRBD1 (5 bases). Trimming removed 1 base at V and 3 bases at J, with 6 bases between. Per the germline V gene, CDR1 is LGHNA and CDR2 is YSLEER. The CDR3 runs 13 residues. The CDR3 DNA sequence: TGCGCCAGCAGCCAAGGACAGCACTATGGCTACACCTTC. Its protein product is CASSQGQHYGYTF.

V gene TRBV4-1 combines with J gene TRBJ2-1, with 7 positions matching TRBD2. V gave up 2 bases and J gave up 6 bases; unmatched junction bases: 7. CDR1 is MGHRA and CDR2 is YSYEKL in the germline V gene. The CDR3 extends over 15 amino acids. As DNA, the CDR3 is TGCGCCAGCAGCCAATCCCGGGGGGTTCGCAATGAGCAGTTCTTC. This codes for CASSQSRGVRNEQFF.